This T cell receptor beta chain appears in the sequencing data of a study of T cells after posttransplantation cyclophosphamide. The study, taken as a whole, reports: Donor-recipient repertoire similarity was low at 1-2 months, rising over year one. Recipient CMV seropositivity and CMV reactivation strongly tracked TRB clonality.

CDR1 and CDR2 (germline): SGHKS, YYEKEE (reference sequence). Trimming removed 2 bases from V and 1 base from J, with 16 bases in between. This CDR3 has 17 amino acids. The naive gate required viable CD3+CD4+ or CD3+CD8+ cells with CCR7+CD45RA+CD45RO-CD95-CD27+CD28+ phenotype. This clone was detected only once. Antigen specificity is unknown. The repertoire was sequenced with immunoSEQ multiplex PCR; TCRdb's copy has only in-frame clones and lacks some. The sample comprises about 32,000 clones, about 91% of which are singletons, and about 0.1% rests with the top ten. This TCR derives from a man between 25 and 39 years old in good health and a related stem cell transplant donor. V usage is TRBV5-5 and J usage is TRBJ2-1, with D possibly being TRBD2 (6 bases). Specimen: naive CD4+ T cells sorted from blood. CDR3 in amino acids: CASSLVASVFSYNEQFF. The CDR3 nucleotides are TGTGCCAGCAGCTTAGTGGCTAGCGTTTTTTCCTACAATGAGCAGTTCTTC. Based on the CDR3 plus reference TRBV5-5 and TRBJ2-1, the full variable domain is DAGVTQSPTHLIKTRGQQVTLRCSPISGHKSVSWYQQVLGQGPQFIFQYYEKEERGRGNFPDRFSARQFPNYSSELNVNALLLGDSALYLCASSLVASVFSYNEQFFGPGTRLTVL.